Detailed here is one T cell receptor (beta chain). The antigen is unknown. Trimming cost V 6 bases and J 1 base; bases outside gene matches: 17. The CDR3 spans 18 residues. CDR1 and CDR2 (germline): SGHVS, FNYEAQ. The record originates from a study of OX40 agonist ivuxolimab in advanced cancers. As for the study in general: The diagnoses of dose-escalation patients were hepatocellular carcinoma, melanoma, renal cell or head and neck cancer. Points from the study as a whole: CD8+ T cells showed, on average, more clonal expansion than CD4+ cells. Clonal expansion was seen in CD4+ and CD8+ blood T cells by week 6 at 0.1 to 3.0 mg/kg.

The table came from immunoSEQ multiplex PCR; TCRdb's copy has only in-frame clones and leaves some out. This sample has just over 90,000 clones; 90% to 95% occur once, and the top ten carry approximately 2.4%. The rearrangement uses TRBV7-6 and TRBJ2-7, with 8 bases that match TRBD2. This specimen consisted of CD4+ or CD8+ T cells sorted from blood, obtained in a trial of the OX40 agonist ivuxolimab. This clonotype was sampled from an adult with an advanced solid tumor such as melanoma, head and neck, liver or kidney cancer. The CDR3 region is CASSHAVLTSGLSYEQYF. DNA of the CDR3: TGTGCCAGCAGTCACGCCGTTTTAACTAGCGGTTTATCCTACGAGCAGTACTTC.